The clone carrying this T cell receptor beta chain was seen ten or more times. The CDR3 has 12 residues. The germline CDR1 and CDR2 sequences are MDHEN and SYDVKM. Trimming took off 5 bases at V and 0 bases at J, with 5 bases between the two ends. Sorted CD4+ subsets: naive, central memory, regulatory, stem cell-like memory (CD45RO/CCR7/CD25/CD127/CD95/CD27 panel). The sample belongs to a study of beta chain features in type 1 diabetes. Expressed TCRB transcripts were sequenced after all isolated RNA was converted to cDNA. The method was immunoSEQ multiplex PCR; TCRdb's version includes in-frame clones alone and lacks a portion of them. Here the sample spans 300,000 to 400,000 clones, 7% to 9% being singletons.

The chain combines TRBV28 with TRBJ2-7; D is unresolved. This clonotype originated in a woman aged 18-30 years in good health. Sequencing was performed on central memory CD4+ T cells from blood. The CDR3 DNA follows: TGTGCCAGCAGTACGAGCTCCTACGAGCAGTACTTC. Translating gives CASSTSSYEQYF.